The rows below give T cell receptor beta chains drawn from one sample of a study of Ad26.COV2.S vaccination and SARS-CoV-2 variants. TCRdb's table, derived via immunoSEQ multiplex PCR, lists solely in-frame clones and lacks some. The data hold roughly 700,000 clones, with 70% to 90% observed a single time. The sequenced sample was peripheral blood, obtained in a trial of Ad26.COV2.S vaccine versus placebo. The receptors were sampled from a person between 18 and 60 years old who received the Ad26.COV2.S COVID-19 vaccine or a placebo. CDR3s include the opening cysteine and the closing phenylalanine or tryptophan. A D gene is named only where the DNA matches it firmly. Size tells how often a clone was seen (once, few, many) or the class of an expanded clone, and some rows leave it out.

>TRBD1|15|TRBV5-1|TRBJ2-2|-
CASTIPGGIAGELFF
TGCGCCAGCACGATCCCAGGGGGCATCGCCGGGGAGCTGTTTTTT
>-|14|TRBV11-2|TRBJ2-2|-
CASSFEGDTGELFF
TGTGCCAGCAGCTTTGAGGGGGACACCGGGGAGCTGTTTTTT
>-|12|TRBV7-2|TRBJ2-3|-
CASRPGGDTQYF
TGTGCCAGTCGACCGGGCGGGGATACGCAGTATTTT
>TRBD2|14|TRBV10-3|TRBJ2-5|-
CAISPSGTQETQYF
TGTGCCATCTCCCCTAGCGGGACACAAGAGACCCAGTACTTC
>TRBD2|14|TRBV2|TRBJ2-1|-
CASSRLAGADEQFF
TGTGCCAGCAGTAGACTAGCGGGAGCGGATGAGCAGTTCTTC
>-|14|TRBV6-2/TRBV6-3|TRBJ2-3|-
CASSYTVSGSMQYF
TGTGCCAGCAGTTACACCGTCTCCGGGAGTATGCAGTATTTT
>TRBD2|14|TRBV7-2|TRBJ2-7|-
CASSFSGGSYEQYF
TGTGCCAGCAGCTTTAGCGGGGGCTCCTACGAGCAGTACTTC
>-|11|TRBV11-2|TRBJ1-1|-
CASSFFGEAFF
TGTGCCAGCAGCTTCTTTGGTGAAGCTTTCTTT
>TRBD1|13|TRBV2|TRBJ2-1|-
CASTPDRGDEQFF
TGTGCCAGCACCCCGGACAGGGGCGATGAGCAGTTCTTC
>-|15|TRBV7-9|TRBJ1-1|-
CASSSLWGGDTEAFF
TGTGCCAGCAGCTCCCTCTGGGGGGGAGACACTGAAGCTTTCTTT
>-|14|TRBV18|TRBJ2-7|-
CASSPGAGVREQYF
TGTGCCAGCTCACCTGGGGCTGGGGTAAGGGAGCAGTACTTC
>-|15|TRBV9|TRBJ1-2|-
CASSVGSAGAQGYTF
TGTGCCAGCAGCGTAGGCTCAGCGGGGGCTCAGGGCTACACCTTC
>-|12|TRBV5-1|TRBJ2-7|many
CASSLETYEQYF
TGCGCCAGCAGCTTGGAAACCTACGAGCAGTACTTC
>-|10|TRBV5-8|TRBJ1-2|-
CAIQFGGYTF
TGTGCCATCCAATTCGGCGGCTACACCTTC
>-|15|TRBV5-1|TRBJ2-5|-
CASSLARVGGETQYF
TGCGCCAGCAGCTTGGCCAGGGTCGGGGGAGAGACCCAGTACTTC
>-|17|TRBV4-1|TRBJ1-6|-
CASSLRWGTYMDSPLHF
TGCGCCAGCAGCCTCCGGTGGGGGACCTACATGGATTCACCCCTCCACTTT
>-|14|TRBV5-4|TRBJ2-1|-
CASSFRGGFNEQFF
TGTGCCAGCAGCTTCCGGGGAGGCTTTAATGAGCAGTTCTTC
>-|12|TRBV5-5|TRBJ2-1|-
CASSLSLNEQFF
TGTGCCAGCAGCTTGTCCTTAAATGAGCAGTTCTTC
>-|14|TRBV6-5|TRBJ2-7|-
CASSYSGGGVEQYF
TGTGCCAGCAGTTACTCGGGCGGAGGAGTCGAGCAGTACTTC
>-|18|TRBV5-1|TRBJ2-1|-
CASSLEGRKARTDNEQFF
TGCGCCAGCAGCTTGGAGGGTCGGAAAGCGCGGACGGACAATGAGCAGTTCTTC
>-|15|TRBV11-2|TRBJ2-2|-
CASSLSRTMTGELFF
TGTGCCAGCAGCTTAAGCCGTACGATGACCGGGGAGCTGTTTTTT
>-|14|TRBV6-5|TRBJ2-7|-
CASSLGGRPYEQYF
TGTGCCAGCAGCCTCGGGGGCAGGCCCTACGAGCAGTACTTC
>-|12|TRBV30|TRBJ1-1|-
CAWNRAVTEAFF
TGTGCCTGGAACAGGGCAGTGACTGAAGCTTTCTTT
>TRBD2|15|TRBV27|TRBJ2-7|once
CASSRSGTLYYEQYF
TGTGCCAGCAGTAGGAGCGGGACGTTGTACTACGAGCAGTACTTC
>-|17|TRBV7-2|TRBJ1-6|-
CASSLRGPSSYNSPLHF
TGTGCCAGCAGCTTAAGGGGCCCTAGCTCCTATAATTCACCCCTCCACTTT
>TRBD2|15|TRBV9|TRBJ2-1|-
CASSAGTSGWNEQFF
TGTGCCAGCAGCGCCGGGACTAGCGGGTGGAATGAGCAGTTCTTC
>-|14|TRBV10-1|TRBJ2-3|-
CASEGGIYTDTQYF
TGCGCCAGCGAGGGGGGAATTTACACAGATACGCAGTATTTT
>-|13|TRBV19|TRBJ2-3|-
CASHPHGGRTQYF
TGTGCCAGCCACCCCCACGGTGGAAGGACGCAGTATTTT
>-|14|TRBV30|TRBJ2-1|-
CAWMWDLHPNEQFF
TGTGCCTGGATGTGGGACCTCCACCCCAATGAGCAGTTCTTC
>-|11|TRBV30|TRBJ1-1|-
CAWSVNTEAFF
TGTGCCTGGAGTGTCAACACTGAAGCTTTCTTT
>-|13|TRBV12-3/TRBV12-4|TRBJ2-4|once
CASSLGQQNIQYF
TGTGCCAGCAGTTTGGGGCAGCAAAACATTCAGTACTTC
>TRBD2|18|TRBV4-1|TRBJ2-1|-
CASSLGLAGALSYNEQFF
TGCGCCAGCAGCCTTGGACTAGCGGGGGCCCTCTCCTACAATGAGCAGTTCTTC
>-|15|TRBV21-1|TRBJ2-3|-
CAPTPTQKSTDTQYF
TGTGCCCCAACACCGACCCAAAAATCCACAGATACGCAGTATTTT
>-|15|TRBV19|TRBJ1-5|-
CASSKKGSSNQPQHF
TGTGCCAGTAGTAAGAAGGGAAGTAGCAATCAGCCCCAGCATTTT
>-|17|TRBV3-1/TRBV3-2|TRBJ2-2|-
CASSASPPRVRGGELFF
TGTGCCAGCAGCGCAAGTCCCCCCAGGGTCAGAGGCGGGGAGCTGTTTTTT
>-|15|TRBV10-3|TRBJ2-1|-
CAISDPGSSYNEQFF
TGTGCCATCAGTGACCCAGGTAGCTCCTACAATGAGCAGTTCTTC